This T cell receptor beta chain was recorded in a study of blood T cell repertoires in COVID-19. Study details: T cells, B-cell-depleted T cells, or PBMCs supplied cDNA or gDNA.

The V and J ends lost 5 bases and 0 bases, in that order; junction bases with no gene match: 6. The germline gives CDR1 LGHNA, CDR2 YNFKEQ. The length of the CDR3 is 16 residues. This table comes from immunoSEQ multiplex PCR, and its TCRdb copy is limited to in-frame clones, with some not included. The data contain roughly 100,000 clones, nearly 90% of them singletons. This receptor was taken from a man in his fifties in a cohort sampled during active COVID-19. Sequencing was carried out using peripheral blood. The chain combines TRBV4-2 with TRBJ2-3, with 9 bases matching TRBD2. The CDR3 is CASSGRGGLSTDTQYF. In DNA, the CDR3 is TGTGCCAGCAGCGGGCGGGGGGGCCTTAGCACAGATACGCAGTATTTT.